Listed here are 31 T cell receptor beta chains from one sample, sequenced in a study of metastatic and nonmetastatic thyroid tumors (dated by TCRdb to the early 2020s). None of the patients had been given any treatment before thyroid surgery. To prepare the library, PCR was applied. Sequencing took place on an Illumina HiSeq 4000. Clones were called with MiXCR by TCRdb after fastp trimmed the public reads at Q25, and only in-frame beta chains were retained. Here the sample has tens of thousands of clones; about 23% occur a single time. The ten largest clones take up roughly two thirds of the sample. Sequencing input: blood. These receptors came from a male donor with papillary thyroid cancer or a benign thyroid nodule (not recorded which). Some clones in this sample may be carry-over from other donors' samples.

The J gene is TRBJ1-1, the V gene TRBV5-1, with TRBD1 identical over 11 bases. There are 14 residues in the CDR3. Per germline, CDR1 SGHRS and CDR2 YFSETQ. J gave up 5 bases and V 3 bases, and 3 bases lay outside the gene matches. The CDR3 DNA follows: TGCGCCAGCAGCTCTGGGACAGGGGGGACTGAAGCTTTCTTT. Translation gives CASSSGTGGTEAFF.

The sample holds many counts of this clone. The CDR3 nucleotides read TGTGCCAGCAGCCTACCAGCCGGGACAGGAAGTTCACCCCTCCACTTT. It yields the protein CASSLPAGTGSSPLHF. The rearrangement links TRBV12-3 or TRBV12-4 to TRBJ1-6; 8 bases match TRBD1. This CDR3 region has 16 residues. With V trimmed by 6 bases and J by 9 bases, 13 bases remained unmatched.

This clone is categorized as medium-sized (0.01 to 0.1%). The chain recombines TRBV27 with TRBJ2-1; no clear D. The CDR3 is 12 residues long. The germline CDR1 and CDR2 sequences are MNHEY and SMNVEV (reference sequence). The germline V and J ends were trimmed by 2 bases and 9 bases, with 8 bases remaining between them. CDR3: CASSLLLGEQFF. The CDR3 DNA reads TGTGCCAGCAGTTTACTGTTGGGTGAGCAGTTCTTC.

This clone was recorded many times. This chain links TRBV20-1 with TRBJ2-3; maybe TRBD2 (6 bases). The length of the CDR3 is 16 residues. Trimming removed 5 bases from V and 0 bases from J, with 18 bases in between. Per germline, CDR1 DFQATT and CDR2 SNEGSKA (reference sequence). The CDR3: CSAPRLAETSTDTQYF. The DNA for the CDR3 is TGCAGTGCTCCTCGTTTAGCGGAGACTAGCACAGATACGCAGTATTTT.

This clone has a count of ten or more. The chain is built from TRBV9 and TRBJ1-6; TRBD1 matches at 7 bases. V lost 0 bases to trimming and J lost 6 bases; unmatched junction nucleotides: 0. The CDR3 sequence is 14 residues long. The V gene's germline CDR1 is SGDLS and CDR2 YYNGEE. CDR3 sequence: CASSVGQGNSPLHF. CDR3 DNA sequence: TGTGCCAGCAGCGTAGGACAGGGTAATTCACCCCTCCACTTT.

The V call is TRBV6-1, the J call TRBJ1-2, with D possibly matching TRBD1 (5 bases). Trimming took 6 bases from V and 2 from J, leaving 10 bases between them. Germline lookup yields CDR1 MNHNS and CDR2 SASEGT. CDR3 length equals 13 residues. The CDR3 nucleotides are TGTGCCAGCAGGTGGGGACGGAACTATGGCTACACCTTC. Its translation: CASRWGRNYGYTF.

This clone was detected ten times or more. The chain is built from TRBV6-5 and TRBJ2-7; 7 bases line up with TRBD2. Per germline, CDR1 MNHEY and CDR2 SVGAGI. The CDR3 is 17 residues long. V was clipped by 0 bases and J by 1 base; unmatched bases: 9. For the CDR3, the DNA is TGTGCCAGCAGTTACTCGTCATTGGCTAGCGGATCCTACGAGCAGTACTTC. It encodes CASSYSSLASGSYEQYF.

This clone has at least ten counts. CDR3 sequence reads: CASSEWGFGNSPLHF. The CDR3 region has the DNA TGTGCCAGCAGTGAATGGGGATTCGGAAATTCACCCCTCCACTTT. This chain links TRBV6-1 with TRBJ1-6, with D unresolved. Deletions cut 2 bases from V and 7 bases from J, with 12 bases between. Germline loops: CDR1 MNHNS, CDR2 SASEGT. The CDR3 is 15 amino acids.

This rearrangement joins TRBV6-1 to TRBJ2-7; D is undetermined. With 6 bases removed from V and 2 bases from J, the gap between germline ends came to 14 bases. The CDR3 length is 14 residues. CDR1 is MNHNS and CDR2 is SASEGT in the germline V gene. The CDR3: CASSGLGSTYEQYF. CDR3 DNA sequence: TGTGCCAGCAGCGGGCTTGGGTCTACCTACGAGCAGTACTTC.

This clone was detected ten times or more. The chain uses TRBV24-1 and TRBJ2-3; D gene ambiguous. Per the germline V gene, CDR1 is KGHDR and CDR2 is SFDVKD. The CDR3 totals 11 residues. V lost 9 bases, J lost 2 bases, and 5 bases lay in between. CDR3 sequence: CATDDTDTQYF. CDR3 sequence (DNA): TGTGCCACCGACGACACAGATACGCAGTATTTT.

This clone was counted ten times or more. The chain joins TRBV20-1 to TRBJ1-2; D may be TRBD1 (5 bases). Germline CDR1 reads DFQATT; CDR2 reads SNEGSKA (reference sequence). V shed 6 bases and J shed 6 bases, with 14 bases lying between them. The CDR3 contains 12 residues. DNA of the CDR3: TGCAGTGCGGCCGGCAGGGCCCATGGCTACACCTTC. It is translated as CSAAGRAHGYTF.

This clone was counted ten times or more. CDR3 in DNA: TGTGCCAGCACTCTGTGTGGGGGGATAGGATCACCCCTCCACTTT. It encodes CASTLCGGIGSPLHF. The genes are TRBV27 and TRBJ1-6; D possibly corresponds to TRBD1 (5 bases). Trimming shortened V by 7 bases and J by 10 bases, and 20 bases separated the two germline ends. CDR1 is MNHEY, CDR2 SMNVEV, per germline (reference sequence). The CDR3 spans 15 residues.

This clone was seen at least ten times. The chain is built from TRBV29-1 and TRBJ1-2; D possibly corresponds to TRBD1 (6 bases). The CDR3 loop spans 13 amino acids. Trimming shortened V by 7 bases and J by 2 bases, and 14 bases separated the two germline ends. In germline, CDR1 is SQVTM, CDR2 ANQGSEA. Here the CDR3 reads CSAGEGGNYGYTF. In nucleotides, the CDR3 is TGCAGCGCGGGGGAGGGGGGAAACTATGGCTACACCTTC.

This clone was seen repeatedly, ten times or more. The chain recombines TRBV7-3 with TRBJ1-1; D gene unclear. The length of the CDR3 is 13 residues. Per germline, CDR1 SGHTA and CDR2 FQGTGA. V was trimmed by 1 base and J by 4 bases, leaving 7 bases between them. The CDR3 sequence is CASSLNVVTEAFF. CDR3 nucleotides: TGTGCCAGCAGCTTAAACGTTGTCACTGAAGCTTTCTTT. Full variable domain (missing parts from reference TRBV7-3 and TRBJ1-1): GAGVSQTPSNKVTEKGKYVELRCDPISGHTALYWYRQSLGQGPEFLIYFQGTGAADDSGLPNDRFFAVRPEGSVSTLKIQRTERGDSAVYLCASSLNVVTEAFFGQGTRLTVV.

This clone was recorded many times. This chain uses TRBV6-2 or TRBV6-3 with TRBJ2-3; 12 bases align to TRBD2. The length of the CDR3 is 16 residues. V gave up 2 bases and J gave up 6 bases; unmatched junction bases: 6. In germline, CDR1 is MNHEY, CDR2 SVGEGT. The CDR3 DNA sequence: TGTGCCAGCAGTTACCAGACTAGCGGGAGTGTGGATACGCAGTATTTT. It yields the protein CASSYQTSGSVDTQYF.

This clone was detected many times. This sample also contains other DNA sequences that code for the same CDR3. This rearrangement joins TRBV7-3 to TRBJ2-3, with 8 bases matching TRBD1. After removal of 3 bases from V and 1 base from J, the junction contained 3 bases not matched to a gene. The CDR3 contains 15 residues. The germline V gene encodes CDR1 SGHTA and CDR2 FQGTGA. CDR3 DNA sequence: TGTGCCAGCAGCTTCGGACAGGGTGGCACAGATACGCAGTATTTT. Translated, it gives CASSFGQGGTDTQYF.

This clone was seen many times. This chain uses TRBV4-2 with TRBJ1-3; D remains ambiguous. Germline V gene sequence: CDR1 LGHNA, CDR2 YNFKEQ. The CDR3 covers 15 residues. V was trimmed by 1 base and J by 0 bases, leaving 7 bases between them. The CDR3 sequence: CASSQATDSGNTIYF. The CDR3 nucleotides are TGTGCCAGCAGCCAAGCTACAGACTCTGGAAACACCATATATTTT.

This clone was counted ten times or more. This rearrangement joins TRBV6-1 to TRBJ1-6; D not resolved. Trimming pared 7 bases from V and 2 bases from J, leaving 9 bases between. Germline CDR1 MNHNS, CDR2 SASEGT. This CDR3 contains 14 residues. The CDR3 sequence is CASTGSTYNSPLHF. Written as DNA, the CDR3 is TGTGCCAGCACTGGCAGCACCTATAATTCACCCCTCCACTTT.

Many counts were recorded for this clone. The V call is TRBV7-2, the J call TRBJ2-5; D is unclear. The CDR3 sequence is 14 residues long. Germline loops: CDR1 SGHTA, CDR2 FQGNSA. Trimming left V 4 bases short and J 5 bases short, with 14 bases between. The CDR3 bases are TGTGCCAGCAGCTCCGCCCCAACCGCCGAGACCCAGTACTTC. The encoded protein is CASSSAPTAETQYF.

This clone has ten or more counts. The V gene is TRBV4-2, the J gene TRBJ2-7, with D possibly TRBD2 on 6 matching bases. CDR3 length: 16 residues. CDR1 and CDR2 from the germline V gene are LGHNA and YNFKEQ. The ends were cut back, 0 bases at V and 5 bases at J, with 17 bases in the middle. CDR3 protein: CASSQDLYGSSDEQYF. The CDR3 DNA follows: TGTGCCAGCAGCCAAGATCTTTACGGGAGCTCTGACGAGCAGTACTTC.

This clone has at least ten counts. The gene calls are TRBV6-2 or TRBV6-3 and TRBJ2-3; no reliable D call. The germline gives CDR1 MNHEY, CDR2 SVGEGT. CDR3 length: 15 residues. V was pared by 6 bases and J by 7 bases, with 20 bases between. The CDR3 sequence: CASSTGYYPVNTQYF. Written as DNA, the CDR3 is TGTGCCAGCAGCACCGGGTACTATCCTGTAAATACGCAGTATTTT.

This clone was observed at least ten times. The CDR3 coding sequence is TGCAGTGCCACCGGGACCCGGCTTTACGAGCAGTACTTC. Protein: CSATGTRLYEQYF. The rearrangement joins TRBV20-1 to TRBJ2-7; D assignment may be TRBD1 or TRBD2 (5 bases each). There are 13 residues in the CDR3. V was pared by 6 bases and J by 4 bases, with 16 bases between. In germline, CDR1 is DFQATT, CDR2 SNEGSKA (reference sequence).

The table lists this clone with many counts. The sample carries other DNA sequences with the same CDR3. J is TRBJ2-7 and V is TRBV6-5; possibly TRBD1 or TRBD2 for D (6 bases each). The V end was cut by 0 bases, the J end by 6 bases, with 12 bases between. From germline, CDR1 is MNHEY and CDR2 SVGAGI. The CDR3 length is 14 residues. The CDR3 region has the DNA TGTGCCAGCAGTTACTCAAGGGGGGTTCGCGAGCAGTACTTC. This codes for CASSYSRGVREQYF.

Note on this clone: A single base separates this from a much larger clone, so it may be a read error. Distinct nucleotide sequences in the sample also encode this CDR3. This rearrangement joins TRBV7-9 to TRBJ1-6, with D possibly being TRBD1 (5 bases). CDR1 and CDR2 from the germline V gene are SEHNR and FQNEAQ (reference sequence). Trimming stripped 5 bases from V and 14 bases from J, with 19 bases between. The CDR3 consists of 14 residues. CDR3 loop: CASSPGRGGFTLHF. CDR3 DNA: TGTGCCAGCAGCCCGGGTAGGGGAGGCTTCACCCTCCACTTT.

V is TRBV18 and J is TRBJ1-1; TRBD1 matches at 9 bases. After removal of 1 base from V and 3 bases from J, the junction contained 0 bases not matched to a gene. This CDR3 has 14 residues. In germline, CDR1 is KGHSH, CDR2 LQKENI. The DNA for the CDR3 is TGTGCCAGCTCACCACGGGACAGGGACACTGAAGCTTTCTTT. Translated, it gives CASSPRDRDTEAFF.

Of note for this clone: This could be a read error, since a much larger clone is one nucleotide away. This sample includes further DNA sequences coding for the same CDR3. The chain joins TRBV20-1 to TRBJ2-6, with 8 bases aligning to TRBD1. This CDR3 has 15 residues. Germline lookup yields CDR1 DFQATT and CDR2 SNEGSKA (reference sequence). For the CDR3, the DNA is TGCAGTGCTAGATCGGGACAGGCTGGGGCCAACGTCCTGACCTTC. It yields the protein CSARSGQAGANVLTF.

This clone was seen many times. This rearrangement joins TRBV11-2 to TRBJ2-1, with D perhaps being TRBD1 or TRBD2 (5 bases each). The CDR3 runs 14 residues. V was cut by 1 base and J by 10 bases, with 14 bases left in between. Germline lookup yields CDR1 SGHAT and CDR2 FQNNGV. The CDR3 reads CASSLGPPGDEQFF. The CDR3 nucleotides are TGTGCCAGCAGCTTAGGTCCCCCCGGGGACGAGCAGTTCTTC.

This clone was observed a few times. The chain recombines TRBV10-2 with TRBJ2-3; D remains unclear. The CDR3 covers 14 residues. In germline, CDR1 is WSHSY, CDR2 SAAADI. V was clipped by 5 bases and J by 4 bases, with 13 bases between them. CDR3 loop: CASSPSRTSDTQYF. The CDR3 DNA reads as TGCGCCAGCAGTCCTAGTAGGACGTCAGATACGCAGTATTTT.

This clone was recorded at least ten times. The rearrangement uses TRBV20-1 and TRBJ2-1; D possibly corresponds to TRBD2 (5 bases). Per germline, CDR1 DFQATT and CDR2 SNEGSKA (reference sequence). This CDR3 spans 15 amino acids. With 2 bases removed from V and 9 bases from J, the gap between germline ends came to 20 bases. The CDR3 DNA follows: TGCAGTGCTAGATTGTTAGCAGTGGAGGTGGCTGAGCAGTTCTTC. It is translated as CSARLLAVEVAEQFF.

This clone came up a few times. The V gene is TRBV11-1, the J gene TRBJ2-1, with 13 bases identical to TRBD2. The CDR3 consists of 17 residues. J gave up 7 bases and V 1 base, and 7 bases lay outside the gene matches. Germline CDR1 reads SGHAT; CDR2 reads FQDESV (reference sequence). This CDR3 reads CASSLVRTSGRENEQFF. In DNA, the CDR3 is TGTGCCAGCAGCTTAGTTAGGACTAGCGGGAGAGAGAATGAGCAGTTCTTC.

The genes are TRBV28 and TRBJ2-6, with 16 bases aligning to TRBD2. With 6 bases clipped from V and 2 bases from J, the junction kept 7 bases outside the gene matches. Germline lookup yields CDR1 MDHEN and CDR2 SYDVKM. The CDR3 runs 19 residues. DNA for the CDR3: TGTGCCAGCAGGAGCGCGGGACTAGCGGGAGGGGCTGGGGCCAACGTCCTGACTTTC. Protein sequence: CASRSAGLAGGAGANVLTF.